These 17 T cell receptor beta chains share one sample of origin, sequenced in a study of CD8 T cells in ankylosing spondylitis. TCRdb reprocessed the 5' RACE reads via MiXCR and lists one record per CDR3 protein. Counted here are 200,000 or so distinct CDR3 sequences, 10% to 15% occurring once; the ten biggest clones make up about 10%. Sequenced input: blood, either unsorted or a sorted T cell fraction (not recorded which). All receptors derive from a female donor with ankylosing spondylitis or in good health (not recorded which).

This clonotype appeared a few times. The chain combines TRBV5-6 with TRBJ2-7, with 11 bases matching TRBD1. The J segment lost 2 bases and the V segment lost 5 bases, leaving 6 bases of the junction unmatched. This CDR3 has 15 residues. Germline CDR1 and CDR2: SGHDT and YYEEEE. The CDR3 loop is CASSGGGQGAYEQYF. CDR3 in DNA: TGTGCCAGCAGTGGGGGGGGACAGGGGGCCTACGAGCAGTACTTC.

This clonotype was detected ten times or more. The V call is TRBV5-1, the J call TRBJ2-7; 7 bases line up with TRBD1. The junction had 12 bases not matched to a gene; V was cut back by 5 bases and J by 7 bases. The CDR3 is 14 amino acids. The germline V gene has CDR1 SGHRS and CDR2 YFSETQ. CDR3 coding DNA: TGCGCCAGCAGAAAGAGCGGCGAACAGGGGGAGCAGTACTTC. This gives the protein CASRKSGEQGEQYF.

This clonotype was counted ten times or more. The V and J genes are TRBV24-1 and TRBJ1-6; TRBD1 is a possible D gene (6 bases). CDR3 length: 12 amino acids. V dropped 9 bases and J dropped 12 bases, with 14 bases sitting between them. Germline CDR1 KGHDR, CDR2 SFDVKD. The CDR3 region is CATPQGKGPLHF. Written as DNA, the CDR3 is TGTGCCACCCCCCAGGGGAAAGGACCCCTCCACTTT.

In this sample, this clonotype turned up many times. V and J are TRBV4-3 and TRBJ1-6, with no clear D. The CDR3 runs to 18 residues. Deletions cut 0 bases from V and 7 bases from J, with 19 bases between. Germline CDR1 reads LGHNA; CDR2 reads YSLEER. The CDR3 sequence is CASSQDEGTLLGNSPLHF. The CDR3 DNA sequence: TGCGCCAGCAGCCAAGATGAGGGAACCTTACTTGGGAATTCACCCCTCCACTTT.

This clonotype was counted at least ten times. CDR3 nucleotide sequence: TGTGCCAGCGCCCCAAGTCGACCAGGGAGCTATTTATACTCTGGAAACACCATATATTTT. The encoded protein is CASAPSRPGSYLYSGNTIYF. The genes are TRBV12-3 or TRBV12-4 and TRBJ1-3; maybe TRBD1 (5 bases). This CDR3 spans 20 amino acids. Trimming cost V 8 bases and J 0 bases, with 29 bases left between them.

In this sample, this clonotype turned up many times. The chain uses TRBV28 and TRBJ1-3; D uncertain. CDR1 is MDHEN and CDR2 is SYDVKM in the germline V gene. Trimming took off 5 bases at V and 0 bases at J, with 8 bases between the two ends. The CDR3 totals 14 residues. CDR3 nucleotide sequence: TGTGCCAGCAGTCCCACGTCCTCTGGAAACACCATATATTTT. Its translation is CASSPTSSGNTIYF.

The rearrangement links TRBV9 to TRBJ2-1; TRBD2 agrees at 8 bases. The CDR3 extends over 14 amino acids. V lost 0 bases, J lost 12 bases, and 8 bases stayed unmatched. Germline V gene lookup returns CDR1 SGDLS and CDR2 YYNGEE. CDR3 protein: CASSVEGQGLGQFF. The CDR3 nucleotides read TGTGCCAGCAGCGTAGAAGGGCAGGGACTAGGGCAGTTCTTC.

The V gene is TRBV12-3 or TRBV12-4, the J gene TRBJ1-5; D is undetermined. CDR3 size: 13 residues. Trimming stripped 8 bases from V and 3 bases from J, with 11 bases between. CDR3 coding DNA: TGTGCCAGCCGGCGGGCCCACAATCAGCCCCAGCATTTT. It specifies CASRRAHNQPQHF.

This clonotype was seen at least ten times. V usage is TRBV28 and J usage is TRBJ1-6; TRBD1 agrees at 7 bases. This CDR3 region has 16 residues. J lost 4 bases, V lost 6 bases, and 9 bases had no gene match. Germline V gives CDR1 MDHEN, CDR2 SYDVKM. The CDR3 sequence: CASRTGQSRYNSPLHF. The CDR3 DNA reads TGTGCCAGCAGAACGGGACAGAGCCGGTATAATTCACCCCTCCACTTT.

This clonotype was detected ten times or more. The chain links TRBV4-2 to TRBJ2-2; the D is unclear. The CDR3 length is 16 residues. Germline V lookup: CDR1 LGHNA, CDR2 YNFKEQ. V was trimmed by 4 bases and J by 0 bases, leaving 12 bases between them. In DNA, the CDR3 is TGTGCCAGCAGCCTCCTCTCCCCTACGAACACCGGGGAGCTGTTTTTT. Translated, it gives CASSLLSPTNTGELFF.

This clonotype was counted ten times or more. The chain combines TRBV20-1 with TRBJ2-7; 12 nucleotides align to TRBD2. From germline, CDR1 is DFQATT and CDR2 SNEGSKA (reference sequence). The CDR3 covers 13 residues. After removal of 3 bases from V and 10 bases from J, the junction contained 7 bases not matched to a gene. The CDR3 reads CSASRLAGGEQYF. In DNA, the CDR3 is TGCAGTGCTAGTCGGCTAGCGGGAGGGGAACAGTACTTC.

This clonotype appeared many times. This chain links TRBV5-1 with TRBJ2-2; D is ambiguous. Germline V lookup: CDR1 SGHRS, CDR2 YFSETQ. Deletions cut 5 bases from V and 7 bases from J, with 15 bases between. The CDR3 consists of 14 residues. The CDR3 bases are TGCGCCAGCAGTTTCGACTTCCCTGGCGGGGAGCTGTTTTTT. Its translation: CASSFDFPGGELFF.

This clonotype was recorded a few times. The CDR3: CASSLMGQDTDTQYF. CDR3 in DNA: TGTGCCAGCAGCCTAATGGGACAGGACACAGATACGCAGTATTTT. The chain carries TRBV7-3 and TRBJ2-3; 8 nucleotides align to TRBD1. The ends lost 5 bases at V and 2 bases at J; junction bases unmatched: 6. The CDR3 covers 15 residues. CDR1 is SGHTA and CDR2 is FQGTGA in the germline V gene.

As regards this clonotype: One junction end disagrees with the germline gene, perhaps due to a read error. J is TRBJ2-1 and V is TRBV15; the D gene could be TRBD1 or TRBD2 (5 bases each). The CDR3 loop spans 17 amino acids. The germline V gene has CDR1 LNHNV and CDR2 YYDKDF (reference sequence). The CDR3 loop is CVTSEPGGPNSYNEQFF. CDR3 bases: TGTGTCACCAGCGAGCCTGGGGGTCCCAACTCCTACAATGAGCAGTTCTTC.

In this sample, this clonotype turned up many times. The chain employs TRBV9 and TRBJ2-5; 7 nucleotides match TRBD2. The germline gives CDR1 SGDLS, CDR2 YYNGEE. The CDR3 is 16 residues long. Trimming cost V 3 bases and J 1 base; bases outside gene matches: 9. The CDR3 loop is CASSATSQNFQETQYF. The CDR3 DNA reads TGTGCCAGCAGCGCGACTAGCCAAAACTTCCAAGAGACCCAGTACTTC. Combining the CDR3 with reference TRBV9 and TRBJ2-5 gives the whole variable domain DSGVTQTPKHLITATGQRVTLRCSPRSGDLSVYWYQQSLDQGLQFLIQYYNGEERAKGNILERFSAQQFPDLHSELNLSSLELGDSALYFCASSATSQNFQETQYFGPGTRLLVL.

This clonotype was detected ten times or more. The CDR3 sequence: CASSPDYTGELFF. CDR3 coding DNA: TGCGCCAGCAGCCCCGATTACACCGGGGAGCTGTTTTTT. The chain carries TRBV5-1 and TRBJ2-2; no firm D call. The CDR3 is 13 amino acids. Per germline, CDR1 SGHRS and CDR2 YFSETQ. V lost 4 bases, J lost 3 bases, and 7 bases lay in between.

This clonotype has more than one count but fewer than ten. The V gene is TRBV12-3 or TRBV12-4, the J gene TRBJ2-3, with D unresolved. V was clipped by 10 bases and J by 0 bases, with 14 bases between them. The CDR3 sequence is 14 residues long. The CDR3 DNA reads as TGTGCCACAACTGGGCAGACTAGCACAGATACGCAGTATTTT. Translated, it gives CATTGQTSTDTQYF.